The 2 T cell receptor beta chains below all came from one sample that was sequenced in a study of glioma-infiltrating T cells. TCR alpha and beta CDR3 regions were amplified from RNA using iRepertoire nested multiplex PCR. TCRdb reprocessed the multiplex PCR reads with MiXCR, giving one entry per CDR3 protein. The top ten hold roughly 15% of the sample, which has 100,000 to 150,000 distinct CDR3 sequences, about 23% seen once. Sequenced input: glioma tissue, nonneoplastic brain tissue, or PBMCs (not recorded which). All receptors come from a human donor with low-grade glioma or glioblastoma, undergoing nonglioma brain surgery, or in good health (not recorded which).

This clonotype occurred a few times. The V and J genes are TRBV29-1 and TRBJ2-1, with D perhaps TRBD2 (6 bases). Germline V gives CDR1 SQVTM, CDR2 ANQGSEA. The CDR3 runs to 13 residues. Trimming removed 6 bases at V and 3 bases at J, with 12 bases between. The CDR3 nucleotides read TGCAGCGTACAAGCGGGCCTCTACAATGAGCAGTTCTTC. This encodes CSVQAGLYNEQFF.

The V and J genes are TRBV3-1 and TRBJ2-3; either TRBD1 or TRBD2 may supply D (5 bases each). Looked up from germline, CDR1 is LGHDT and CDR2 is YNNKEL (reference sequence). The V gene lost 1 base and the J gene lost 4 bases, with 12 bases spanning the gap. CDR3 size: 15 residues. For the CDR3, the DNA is TGTGCCAGCAGCCAAGTGATAGTGGGGGCAGATACGCAGTATTTT. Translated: CASSQVIVGADTQYF.